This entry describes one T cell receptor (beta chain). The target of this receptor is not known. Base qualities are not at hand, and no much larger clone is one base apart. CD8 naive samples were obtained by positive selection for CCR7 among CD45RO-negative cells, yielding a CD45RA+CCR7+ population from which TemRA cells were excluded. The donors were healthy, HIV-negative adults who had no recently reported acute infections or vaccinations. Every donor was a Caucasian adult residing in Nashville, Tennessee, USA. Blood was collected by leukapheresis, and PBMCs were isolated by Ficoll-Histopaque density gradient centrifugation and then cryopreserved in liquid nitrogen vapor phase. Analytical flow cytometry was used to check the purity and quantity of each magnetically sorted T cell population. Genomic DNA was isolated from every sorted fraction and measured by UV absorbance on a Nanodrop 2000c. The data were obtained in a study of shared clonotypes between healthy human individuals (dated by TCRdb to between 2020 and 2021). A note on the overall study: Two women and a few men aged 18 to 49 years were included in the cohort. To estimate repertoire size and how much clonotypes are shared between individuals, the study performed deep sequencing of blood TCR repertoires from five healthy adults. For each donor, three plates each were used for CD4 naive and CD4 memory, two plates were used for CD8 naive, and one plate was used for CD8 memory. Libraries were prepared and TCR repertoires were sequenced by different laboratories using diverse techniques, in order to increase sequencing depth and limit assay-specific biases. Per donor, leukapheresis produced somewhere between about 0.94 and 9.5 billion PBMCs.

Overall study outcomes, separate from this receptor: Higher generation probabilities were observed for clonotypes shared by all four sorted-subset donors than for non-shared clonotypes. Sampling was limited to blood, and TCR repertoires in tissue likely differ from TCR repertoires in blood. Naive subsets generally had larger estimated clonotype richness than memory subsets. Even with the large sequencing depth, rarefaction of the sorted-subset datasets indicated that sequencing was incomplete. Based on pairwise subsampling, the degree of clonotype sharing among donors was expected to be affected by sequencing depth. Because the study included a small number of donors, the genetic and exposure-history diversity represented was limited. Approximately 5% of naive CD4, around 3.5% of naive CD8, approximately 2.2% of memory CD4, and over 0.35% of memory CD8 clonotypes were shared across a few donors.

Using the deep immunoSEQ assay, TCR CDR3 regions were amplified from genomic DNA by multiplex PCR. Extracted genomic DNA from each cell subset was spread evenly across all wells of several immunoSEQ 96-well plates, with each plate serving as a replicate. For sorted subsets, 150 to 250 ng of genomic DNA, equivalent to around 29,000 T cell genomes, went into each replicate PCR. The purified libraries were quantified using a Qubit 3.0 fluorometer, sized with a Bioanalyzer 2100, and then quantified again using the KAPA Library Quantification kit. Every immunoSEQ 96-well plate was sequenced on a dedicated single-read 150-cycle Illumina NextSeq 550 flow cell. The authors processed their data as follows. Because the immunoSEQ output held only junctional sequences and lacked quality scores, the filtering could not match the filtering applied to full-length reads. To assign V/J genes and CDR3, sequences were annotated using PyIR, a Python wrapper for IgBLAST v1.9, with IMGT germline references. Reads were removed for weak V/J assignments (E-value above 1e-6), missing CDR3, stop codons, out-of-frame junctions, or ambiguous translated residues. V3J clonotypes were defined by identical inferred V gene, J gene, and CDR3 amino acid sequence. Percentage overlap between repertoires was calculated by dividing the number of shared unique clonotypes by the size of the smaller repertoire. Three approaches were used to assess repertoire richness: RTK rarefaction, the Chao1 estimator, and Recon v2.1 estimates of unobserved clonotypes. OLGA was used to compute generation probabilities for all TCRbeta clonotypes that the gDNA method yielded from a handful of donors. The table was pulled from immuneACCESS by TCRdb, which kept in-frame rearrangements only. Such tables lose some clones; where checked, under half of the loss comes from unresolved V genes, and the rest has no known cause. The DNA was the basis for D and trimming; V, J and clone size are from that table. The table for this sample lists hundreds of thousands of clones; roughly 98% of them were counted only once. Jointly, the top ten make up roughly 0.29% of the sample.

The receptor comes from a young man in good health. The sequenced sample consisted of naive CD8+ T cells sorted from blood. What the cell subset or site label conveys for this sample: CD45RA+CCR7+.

The nucleotide sequence reads as follows: TGTGCCAGCAGTTATATAGCTGGACAGCCCAATGAGCAGTTCTTC. This translates into CASSYIAGQPNEQFF. The rearrangement combines TRBV13 with TRBJ2-1; TRBD1 could be the D gene, as 6 bases match. The CDR3 holds 15 amino acids from the cysteine to the phenylalanine. This entry keeps only the CDR3 DNA: 45 bases, framed from base 1. The germline V gene (reference sequence) gives CDR1 as PRHDT and CDR2 as FYEKMQ. V lost 6 bases and J lost 6 bases; the stretch between them is 18 bases long.